These 16 T cell receptor beta chains share one sample of origin, sequenced in a study of circulating CD8 cells and anti-PD-1 response in melanoma. Live CD3+CD8+TCRalphabeta+ cells were sorted into four subsets by PD-1 and/or TIGIT. Each library started from 15 ng of total RNA using the QIAseq Immune Repertoire TCR panel. TCRdb itself ran the reads through MiXCR, one entry per CDR3 protein. The sample contains under 750 distinct CDR3 sequences, 9% of which appear only once. This specimen was CD8+ T cells from PBMCs, taken at baseline or after one month of anti-PD-1 therapy (not recorded which). Receptors originate from a human donor with melanoma.

This clonotype is medium-sized. The chain is built from TRBV5-8 and TRBJ2-7; possibly TRBD1 for D (6 bases). Germline values: CDR1 SGHTS, CDR2 YDEGEE. Trimming removed 2 bases at V and 5 bases at J, with 11 bases between. The CDR3 runs to 13 residues. In nucleotides, the CDR3 is TGTGCCAGCAGCTTTACAAACAGGGACGAGCAGTACTTC. Protein sequence: CASSFTNRDEQYF.

This clonotype is labeled as large. This chain uses TRBV19 with TRBJ1-1; D call uncertain. CDR3 length: 15 residues. Trimming shortened V by 3 bases and J by 0 bases, and 11 bases separated the two germline ends. Looked up from germline, CDR1 is LNHDA and CDR2 is SQIVND (reference sequence). CDR3 DNA sequence: TGTGCCAGTAGTATCGGGAGTAACCTGAACACTGAAGCTTTCTTT. The encoded protein is CASSIGSNLNTEAFF.

This clonotype is large (0.1 to 1%). The chain recombines TRBV28 with TRBJ2-1, with 8 positions matching TRBD2. Germline CDR1 is MDHEN and CDR2 is SYDVKM. The J segment lost 5 bases and the V segment lost 6 bases, leaving 9 bases of the junction unmatched. The CDR3 runs to 15 residues. Here the CDR3 DNA reads TGTGCCAGCAGGATTAGCGGGAATACCGACAATGAGCAGTTCTTC. It is translated as CASRISGNTDNEQFF.

In its sample, this clonotype is large. J is TRBJ2-1 and V is TRBV7-2, with TRBD2 as a possible D gene (6 bases). The CDR3 extends over 15 amino acids. V was trimmed by 4 bases and J by 2 bases, leaving 12 bases between them. Germline V CDR1 and CDR2: SGHTA, FQGNSA. Here the CDR3 reads CASSSGSGAYNEQFF. The DNA of the CDR3 is TGTGCCAGCAGCTCCGGCTCGGGGGCCTACAATGAGCAGTTCTTC.

Concerning this clonotype itself: Possible read error: a much larger clone is one base away. This rearrangement joins TRBV24-1 to TRBJ2-2; 9 bases align to TRBD1. The CDR3 contains 15 residues. Germline CDR1 and CDR2: KGHDR and SFDVKD. J lost 6 bases, V lost 4 bases, and 5 bases had no gene match. The CDR3 nucleotides read TGTGCCACCAGTGAGGGGGACAGGGTCGCCGGGGAGCTGTTTTTT. Its protein is CATSEGDRVAGELFF.

This clonotype qualifies as large. This chain connects TRBV28 to TRBJ1-3; no clear D. Germline CDR1 MDHEN, CDR2 SYDVKM. V was clipped by 6 bases and J by 0 bases, with 12 bases between them. This CDR3 region has 15 residues. The CDR3 loop is CASRLTPNSGNTIYF. The CDR3 nucleotides read TGTGCCAGCAGACTTACACCCAACTCTGGAAACACCATATATTTT. The variable domain in full, with the rest retrieved from reference TRBV28 and TRBJ1-3, is DVKVTQSSRYLVKRTGEKVFLECVQDMDHENMFWYRQDPGLGLRLIYFSYDVKMKEKGDIPEGYSVSREKKERFSLILESASTNQTSMYLCASRLTPNSGNTIYFGEGSWLTVV.

This clonotype is classed as medium-sized. The rearrangement uses TRBV11-2 and TRBJ2-3; TRBD2 matches 8 bases. The germline CDR1 and CDR2 sequences are SGHAT and FQNNGV. J lost 7 bases, V lost 0 bases, and 3 bases had no gene match. CDR3 length: 14 residues. CDR3 sequence reads: CASSLDPGGHTQYF. The CDR3 DNA reads TGTGCCAGCAGCTTAGATCCGGGGGGGCATACGCAGTATTTT.

The chain links TRBV7-3 to TRBJ2-2, with D hard to call. This CDR3 contains 12 residues. V was cut by 0 bases and J by 4 bases, with 0 bases left in between. The germline gives CDR1 SGHTA, CDR2 FQGTGA. The CDR3 here is CASSLTTGELFF. The CDR3 DNA follows: TGTGCCAGCAGCTTAACCACCGGGGAGCTGTTTTTT.

Details on this clonotype: Since a much larger clone is just one base distant, this may be a read error. This sequence joins TRBV25-1 and TRBJ1-2; D might be TRBD1 (6 bases). Trimming shortened V by 6 bases and J by 1 base, and 18 bases separated the two germline ends. The CDR3 consists of 16 residues. Germline-derived CDR1 and CDR2 are MGHDK and SYGVNS. In DNA form, the CDR3 reads TGTGCCAGCAGCCACCCAGGGGAGGGGATTAACTATGGCTACACCTTC. Its protein product is CASSHPGEGINYGYTF.

In its sample, this clonotype is large. The J gene is TRBJ2-7, the V gene TRBV2; a possible D gene is TRBD1 (5 bases). The CDR3 has 13 residues. Germline-derived CDR1 and CDR2 are SNHLY and FYNNEI. Trimming shortened V by 7 bases and J by 1 base, and 11 bases separated the two germline ends. CDR3 protein: CASTLTDSYEQYF. The CDR3 DNA follows: TGTGCCAGCACCTTGACAGATTCCTACGAGCAGTACTTC.

By sample fraction, this clonotype is large (0.1 to 1%). The chain employs TRBV19 and TRBJ1-4; 12 positions agree with TRBD1. The V segment lost 4 bases and the J segment 7 bases; nucleotides outside the gene matches: 7. Germline assignment: CDR1 LNHDA and CDR2 SQIVND (reference sequence). The length of the CDR3 is 16 residues. CDR3 nucleotides: TGTGCCAGTAGTACCGAGGGGACAGGGGGCGTTGAAAAACTGTTTTTT. It yields the protein CASSTEGTGGVEKLFF.

Sample share makes this clonotype large (0.1 to 1%). V and J are TRBV7-9 and TRBJ2-4; 8 bases map to TRBD1. Germline CDR1 SEHNR, CDR2 FQNEAQ (reference sequence). Trimming at V came to 1 base and at J to 4 bases, leaving 6 bases not matched to a gene. The CDR3 length is 16 residues. CDR3 protein: CASSLGTGQGKNIQYF. The CDR3 DNA sequence: TGTGCCAGCAGCTTAGGGACAGGGCAGGGAAAAAACATTCAGTACTTC.

In this sample, this clonotype is medium-sized. The chain is built from TRBV27 and TRBJ2-5; D not resolved. The ends were cut back, 3 bases at V and 1 base at J, with 9 bases in the middle. The CDR3 spans 14 residues. The germline CDR1 and CDR2 sequences are MNHEY and SMNVEV (reference sequence). The CDR3 DNA sequence: TGTGCCAGCAGTTTGGGTGTACTCCAAGAGACCCAGTACTTC. It encodes CASSLGVLQETQYF.

By share, this clonotype counts as medium-sized. The V call is TRBV2, the J call TRBJ1-5, with a weak D call TRBD1 (5 bases). The germline CDR1 and CDR2 sequences are SNHLY and FYNNEI. Trimming stripped 4 bases from V and 3 bases from J, with 16 bases between. The CDR3 is 16 residues long. The CDR3 coding sequence is TGTGCCAGCAGTGTTACGTCCAGGGAATACAATCAGCCCCAGCATTTT. Encoded protein: CASSVTSREYNQPQHF.

By frequency in the sample, this clonotype is medium-sized. This chain connects TRBV18 to TRBJ2-5, with TRBD2 matching 13 bases. V lost 5 bases, J lost 2 bases, and 5 bases stayed unmatched. Per the germline V gene, CDR1 is KGHSH and CDR2 is LQKENI. This CDR3 has 16 residues. DNA for the CDR3: TGTGCCAGCTCAGAGGGACTAGCGGGGTATCAAGAGACCCAGTACTTC. Amino acids: CASSEGLAGYQETQYF.

The chain couples TRBV27 to TRBJ2-7; 9 bases are a match to TRBD2. The length of the CDR3 is 16 residues. From germline, CDR1 is MNHEY and CDR2 SMNVEV (reference sequence). Trimming removed 0 bases from V and 0 bases from J; junction bases left unmatched: 3. The CDR3, as DNA: TGTGCCAGCAGTTTATCGTATAGCGGGAGCTCCTACGAGCAGTACTTC. Protein: CASSLSYSGSSYEQYF.